Listed here is a single TCR beta chain. Its antigen remains unknown. Time point here: cycle 4 day 1 (C4D1), after 6 weeks of nivolumab. Autologous stem cell transplantation was followed by relapse in every patient, and brentuximab vedotin exposure varied. The sample is drawn from a study of PD-1 blockade in classical Hodgkin lymphoma. Assay used: immunoSEQ multiplex PCR; TCRdb lists only in-frame clones, some missing. The table records roughly 51,000 clones, approximately 76% of them present only once. The CDR3 is 15 amino acids. V shed 0 bases and J shed 4 bases, with 11 bases lying between them. From germline, CDR1 is SGHNT and CDR2 YYREEE (reference sequence). Study conclusions and caveats: Diversity in CD4+ TCRs, unlike that measured in CD8+ TCRs, had risen significantly by C4D1.

The receptor's source is a human donor with classical Hodgkin lymphoma. The rearrangement links TRBV5-4 to TRBJ1-5; D is unclear. The starting material was peripheral blood mononuclear cells (PBMCs), obtained before the fourth cycle of nivolumab. The CDR3 is CASSLDGDGNQPQHF. CDR3 sequence (DNA): TGTGCCAGCAGCTTGGACGGGGATGGGAATCAGCCCCAGCATTTT.